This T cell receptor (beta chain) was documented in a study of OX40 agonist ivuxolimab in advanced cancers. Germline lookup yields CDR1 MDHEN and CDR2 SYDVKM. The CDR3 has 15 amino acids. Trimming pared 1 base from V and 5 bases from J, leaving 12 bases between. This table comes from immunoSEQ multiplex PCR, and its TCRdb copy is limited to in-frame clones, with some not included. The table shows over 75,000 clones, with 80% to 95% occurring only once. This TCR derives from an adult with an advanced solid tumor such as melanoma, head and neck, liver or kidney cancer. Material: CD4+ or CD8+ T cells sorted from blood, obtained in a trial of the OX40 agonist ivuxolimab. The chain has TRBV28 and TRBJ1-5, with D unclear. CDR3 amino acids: CASSLSPGPDQPQHF. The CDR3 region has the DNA TGTGCCAGCAGTTTATCACCCGGGCCAGATCAGCCCCAGCATTTT.